These 3 T cell receptor beta chains came from one sample sequenced in a study of blood T cell repertoires in COVID-19. The table came from immunoSEQ multiplex PCR; TCRdb's copy has only in-frame clones and leaves some out. The sample has some 160,000 clones; approximately 85% are singletons. Material for sequencing was peripheral blood. These receptors came from an elderly woman with COVID-19, enrolled during active disease.

On this clone itself: The sample contains more than one DNA sequence encoding this CDR3. V is TRBV5-6 and J is TRBJ2-5; D is unclear. The V gene's germline CDR1 is SGHDT and CDR2 YYEEEE. Trimming removed 1 base at V and 5 bases at J, with 3 bases between. The CDR3 is 11 amino acids. In nucleotides, the CDR3 is TGTGCCAGCAGCTTGCGGGAGACCCAGTACTTC. It translates to CASSLRETQYF.

This sequence joins TRBV7-2 and TRBJ2-7; maybe TRBD2 (6 bases). This CDR3 is built from 14 residues. Germline V gene lookup returns CDR1 SGHTA and CDR2 FQGNSA. V was pared by 6 bases and J by 0 bases, with 12 bases between. DNA of the CDR3: TGTGCCAGCAGTTTCGGGACTGGCTCCTACGAGCAGTACTTC. This encodes CASSFGTGSYEQYF.

The rearrangement joins TRBV6-5 to TRBJ1-3; maybe TRBD1 (6 bases). The ends were cut back, 5 bases at V and 0 bases at J, with 11 bases in the middle. This CDR3 has 15 residues. Germline CDR1 is MNHEY and CDR2 is SVGAGI. CDR3 bases: TGTGCCAGCAGTCCCGGACAGCCCTCTGGAAACACCATATATTTT. It codes for CASSPGQPSGNTIYF.